This TCR beta chain was captured in a study of T cell responses to AZD1222 COVID-19 vaccine (dated by TCRdb to the early 2020s). For the study in its entirety: AZD1222 recipients with second doses at about 4 weeks or about 12 weeks were pooled, because spike-specific TCR depth and breadth did not differ between schedules. A total of around 240 trial participants underwent TCR sequencing, of whom about 210 had received two doses of AZD1222 and around 25 had received two doses of the MenACWY control vaccine. Trial participants were enrolled into age subgroups of 18-55, 56-69 and 70-plus years, which contained approximately 150, 30 and 60 TCR-sequenced participants, respectively. Overall results and qualifications from the work: Spike-specific TCR breadth and depth rose significantly after two AZD1222 doses compared with day 0 and with MenACWY recipients. Reportedly, almost half of the unique spike-specific TCRs recognized epitopes lying outside the regions that are mutated in the B.1.351 and B.1.1.7 variants. Participants were mostly white British, with more females than males. The authors suggested clonal diversity may have been underestimated. Vaccine-associated CD4 TCRs spanned the whole spike protein, with dominant responses in regions 160-218 and 743-854. Because no day 14 peak-response samples were available, the repertoires could be characterized only after the peak T cell response. In the small 56-69-year group, the increase in depth fell short of significance, most likely because of low power. Conclusions about previously exposed vaccinees are limited, since just a handful of AZD1222 recipients were seropositive for SARS-CoV-2 at baseline.

Details on this clone: The antigen it recognizes is unknown. Base qualities are missing; no much larger clone stands one base away.

CDR1 is given as MNHEY and CDR2 as SVGEGT, both from the germline V gene. The trim is 1 base for V and 3 bases for J, with a gap of 9 bases between the germline ends. The CDR3 spans 15 residues, from the cysteine through the phenylalanine. The retained sequence is limited to the CDR3, 45 bases, with the frame set at the first base. Explained via the paper, the time point label denotes: baseline before first vaccination. The vaccinee samples were drawn from two UK trials, COV001 and COV002, one of which was a single-blind randomized controlled phase 2/3 trial testing AZD1222 (ChAdOx1 nCoV-19) in healthy adults. Trial participant PBMC samples were collected at day 0 and day 28 after the second dose for TCRbeta chain sequencing. The CDR3 regions of human TCRbeta chains were subjected to immunosequencing. The original methods were these. TCRs in the repertoires were compared against a reference library of SARS-CoV-2-specific TCRs that had been generated with the MIRA antigen-specificity platform. Breadth was defined as the fraction of unique TCRs that were SARS-CoV-2-associated. Depth was defined as the fraction of total T cells that were SARS-CoV-2-associated. Using the MIRA data, every spike-specific TCR was mapped to the spike region that the TCR reacted to and assigned to either a CD4 or a CD8 class. Log10-transformed breadth and depth values were compared by one-way ANOVA with Sidak's multiple comparisons tests. As stored in TCRdb, this immuneACCESS dataset retains in-frame rearrangements with V and J assigned. A fraction of the clones does not appear; measured against another copy, unresolved V genes explain less than half of the discrepancy, and the remainder lacks a known reason. V, J and clone size are those of that table, while D and trimming were read from the DNA. Here the sample has fewer than 85,000 clones; 80% to 90% occur a single time. Of the sample, approximately 30% is held by the ten largest clones.

Recombination linked TRBV6-2 or TRBV6-3 to TRBJ1-4; the D gene is unclear. The specimen comprised peripheral blood, sampled on day 0 of AZD1222 vaccination. The receptor comes from an adult in good health. The DNA reads TGTGCCAGCAGTTACTACGGCACAGCTAATGAAAAACTGTTTTTT. Translated, this is CASSYYGTANEKLFF.